The T cell receptor (beta chain) under discussion was sequenced for a study of monozygotic twins with inflammatory bowel disease. The CDR3 runs 16 residues. CDR1 SEHNR and CDR2 FQNEAQ come from the germline V gene (reference sequence). A note on this clonotype: Its antigen is as yet unknown.

Study conclusions and caveats: IBD patients had lower TCRbeta diversity (inverse Simpson) than healthy co-twins. Relative to healthy twins, IBD patients had fewer clonotypes in common with others, a gap that was especially apparent with disease activity.

Molecular identifiers with 6-nucleotide sample barcodes were added during cDNA synthesis via template switching. For each CDR3 protein, TCRdb gives one entry from its re-call of the 5' RACE reads, without DNA. This sample's clone table lists 350,000 to 400,000 distinct CDR3 sequences. V is TRBV7-9 and J is TRBJ2-3. This clonotype was obtained from a human donor with ulcerative colitis or Crohn's disease, or a healthy co-twin of an affected twin (not recorded which). Sequencing used blood. The CDR3 region is CASSSLDRHLTDTQYF.